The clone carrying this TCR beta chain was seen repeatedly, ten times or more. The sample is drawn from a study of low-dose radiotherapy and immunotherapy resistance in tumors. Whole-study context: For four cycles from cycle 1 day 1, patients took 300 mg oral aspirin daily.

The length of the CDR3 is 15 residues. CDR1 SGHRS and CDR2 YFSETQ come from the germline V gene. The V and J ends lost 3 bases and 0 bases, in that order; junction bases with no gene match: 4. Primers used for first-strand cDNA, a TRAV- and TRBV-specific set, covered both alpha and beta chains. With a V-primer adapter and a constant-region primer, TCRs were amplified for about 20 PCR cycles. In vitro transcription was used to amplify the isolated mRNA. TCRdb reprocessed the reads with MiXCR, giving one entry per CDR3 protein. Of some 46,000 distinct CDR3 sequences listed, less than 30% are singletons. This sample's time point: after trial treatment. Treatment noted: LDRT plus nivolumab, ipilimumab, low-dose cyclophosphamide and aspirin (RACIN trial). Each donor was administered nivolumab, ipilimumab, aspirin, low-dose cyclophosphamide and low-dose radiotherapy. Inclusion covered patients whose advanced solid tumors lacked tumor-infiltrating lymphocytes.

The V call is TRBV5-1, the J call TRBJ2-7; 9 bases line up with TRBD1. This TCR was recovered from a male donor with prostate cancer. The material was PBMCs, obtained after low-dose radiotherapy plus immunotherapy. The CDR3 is CASSSPGQGSYEQYF. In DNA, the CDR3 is TGCGCCAGCAGCTCTCCGGGACAGGGCTCCTACGAGCAGTACTTC.